This T cell receptor beta chain was profiled in a study of naive and memory T cell subsets. Broader study findings: Especially in CD8 cells, naive repertoires contained a few larger clonotypes, possibly CD45RA-re-expressing memory cells. Naive and memory subsets had different power law exponents for TCR abundance. Over 85% of naive TCR sequences appeared only once, unlike memory subsets.

An equimolar mix of two oligonucleotides served as the beta constant-region primer for TRBC1 and TRBC2. The ligated cDNA underwent four PCR rounds using SP2 and nested alpha and beta constant-region primers. One entry per CDR3 protein results from TCRdb running MiXCR on the UMI-ligation and nested PCR reads. The table includes 85,000 to 130,000 distinct CDR3 sequences, about 14% detected once. CMV status came from CD4+ IFNgamma after overnight CMV lysate stimulation. Regarding this clonotype: Its cognate antigen is unknown.

The sequence was obtained from a human donor in good health. Sequencing used naive CD8+ T cells from blood.

CDR3 sequence reads: CSVVGRDRVGSGYTF. CDR3 bases: TGCAGCGTTGTGGGCCGGGACAGGGTCGGTTCGGGCTACACCTTC. V gene TRBV29-1 combines with J gene TRBJ1-2; 9 bases fit TRBD1. Trimming cost V 4 bases and J 8 bases; bases outside gene matches: 14. Germline-derived CDR1 and CDR2 are SQVTM and ANQGSEA. There are 15 residues in the CDR3. The entire variable domain, with the rest obtained from reference TRBV29-1 and TRBJ1-2, is as follows: SAVISQKPSRDICQRGTSLTIQCQVDSQVTMMFWYRQQPGQSLTLIATANQGSEATYESGFVIDKFPISRPNLTFSTLTVSNMSPEDSSIYLCSVVGRDRVGSGYTFGSGTRLTVV.